The 8 T cell receptor beta chains below all came from one sample that was sequenced in a study of cytomegalovirus exposure and HLA in healthy donors. Primers for the PCR totalled 60 Vbeta and 13 Jbeta. The method was immunoSEQ multiplex PCR; TCRdb's version includes in-frame clones alone and lacks a portion of them. The data show about 160,000 clones, about 80% seen once. The sequencing input was PBMCs. These TCRs come from a young man in good health and CMV-seropositive.

This clone came up a few times. The CDR3 does not close with the conserved phenylalanine or tryptophan, likely indicating a read error. This chain connects TRBV7-6 to TRBJ1-6, with unresolved D. The CDR3 sequence is 14 residues long. Germline CDR1 SGHVS, CDR2 FNYEAQ. The germline V and J ends were trimmed by 3 bases and 10 bases, with 13 bases remaining between them. CDR3 DNA: TGTGCCAGCAGCTTGAACAGTAGAGGGTCACCCCTCCACCTT. Its protein is CASSLNSRGSPLHL.

The rearrangement uses TRBV7-9 and TRBJ1-1; D unclear. Looked up from germline, CDR1 is SEHNR and CDR2 is FQNEAQ (reference sequence). Between the trimmed V and J ends, which lost 5 bases and 0 bases, there was a span of 22 bases. The CDR3 sequence is 18 residues long. The CDR3 sequence: CASSHPSSPRNMNTEAFF. The CDR3 DNA follows: TGTGCCAGCAGCCACCCAAGCAGCCCGCGGAATATGAACACTGAAGCTTTCTTT.

This clone was counted between two and nine times. The chain couples TRBV29-1 to TRBJ2-1; D uncertain. In germline, CDR1 is SQVTM, CDR2 ANQGSEA. Trimming removed 5 bases at V and 1 base at J, with 6 bases between. This CDR3 contains 12 residues. The CDR3 is CSVRTSYNEQFF. For the CDR3, the DNA is TGCAGCGTTCGAACTTCCTACAATGAGCAGTTCTTC.

The rearrangement uses TRBV6-5 and TRBJ2-3; 10 nucleotides match TRBD2. The CDR3 loop spans 16 amino acids. Germline loops: CDR1 MNHEY, CDR2 SVGAGI. The trim removed 4 bases at V and 4 bases at J, leaving 8 bases unmatched. The DNA for the CDR3 is TGTGCCAGCAGTTCCTCTAGCGGGAGAAGGGCAGATACGCAGTATTTT. It specifies CASSSSSGRRADTQYF.

The chain links TRBV6-1 to TRBJ2-3; 12 bases align to TRBD2. CDR1 is MNHNS and CDR2 is SASEGT in the germline V gene. The CDR3 loop spans 16 amino acids. The J segment lost 6 bases and the V segment lost 2 bases, leaving 6 bases of the junction unmatched. CDR3 protein: CASSEFLAGGPDTQYF. The CDR3 DNA follows: TGTGCCAGCAGTGAATTTCTAGCGGGAGGGCCGGATACGCAGTATTTT.

This sequence joins TRBV5-1 and TRBJ1-3; 7 nucleotides match TRBD1. The germline CDR1 and CDR2 sequences are SGHRS and YFSETQ. CDR3 length: 15 residues. V was clipped by 2 bases and J by 2 bases; unmatched bases: 4. CDR3 coding DNA: TGCGCCAGCAGCTTTGAGGGGGCAGCTGGAAACACCATATATTTT. Amino acid sequence: CASSFEGAAGNTIYF.

The chain recombines TRBV28 with TRBJ2-7; 11 bases agree with TRBD1. The germline V gene has CDR1 MDHEN and CDR2 SYDVKM. The CDR3 has 14 residues. The V segment lost 6 bases and the J segment 1 base; nucleotides outside the gene matches: 2. In DNA, the CDR3 is TGTGCCAGCAGCAGGGACAGGGGGTCCTACGAGCAGTACTTC. This sequence encodes CASSRDRGSYEQYF. Filled out from reference TRBV28 and TRBJ2-7, the complete variable domain reads DVKVTQSSRYLVKRTGEKVFLECVQDMDHENMFWYRQDPGLGLRLIYFSYDVKMKEKGDIPEGYSVSREKKERFSLILESASTNQTSMYLCASSRDRGSYEQYFGPGTRLTVT.

This CDR3 reads CASSHLPEGNQPQHF. CDR3 nucleotides: TGTGCCAGCAGTCATCTCCCTGAGGGCAATCAGCCCCAGCATTTT. The chain has TRBV6-1 and TRBJ1-5; D gene uncertain. Germline V gene data show CDR1 as MNHNS and CDR2 as SASEGT. Trimming stripped 5 bases from V and 2 bases from J, with 13 bases between. The CDR3 loop spans 15 amino acids.